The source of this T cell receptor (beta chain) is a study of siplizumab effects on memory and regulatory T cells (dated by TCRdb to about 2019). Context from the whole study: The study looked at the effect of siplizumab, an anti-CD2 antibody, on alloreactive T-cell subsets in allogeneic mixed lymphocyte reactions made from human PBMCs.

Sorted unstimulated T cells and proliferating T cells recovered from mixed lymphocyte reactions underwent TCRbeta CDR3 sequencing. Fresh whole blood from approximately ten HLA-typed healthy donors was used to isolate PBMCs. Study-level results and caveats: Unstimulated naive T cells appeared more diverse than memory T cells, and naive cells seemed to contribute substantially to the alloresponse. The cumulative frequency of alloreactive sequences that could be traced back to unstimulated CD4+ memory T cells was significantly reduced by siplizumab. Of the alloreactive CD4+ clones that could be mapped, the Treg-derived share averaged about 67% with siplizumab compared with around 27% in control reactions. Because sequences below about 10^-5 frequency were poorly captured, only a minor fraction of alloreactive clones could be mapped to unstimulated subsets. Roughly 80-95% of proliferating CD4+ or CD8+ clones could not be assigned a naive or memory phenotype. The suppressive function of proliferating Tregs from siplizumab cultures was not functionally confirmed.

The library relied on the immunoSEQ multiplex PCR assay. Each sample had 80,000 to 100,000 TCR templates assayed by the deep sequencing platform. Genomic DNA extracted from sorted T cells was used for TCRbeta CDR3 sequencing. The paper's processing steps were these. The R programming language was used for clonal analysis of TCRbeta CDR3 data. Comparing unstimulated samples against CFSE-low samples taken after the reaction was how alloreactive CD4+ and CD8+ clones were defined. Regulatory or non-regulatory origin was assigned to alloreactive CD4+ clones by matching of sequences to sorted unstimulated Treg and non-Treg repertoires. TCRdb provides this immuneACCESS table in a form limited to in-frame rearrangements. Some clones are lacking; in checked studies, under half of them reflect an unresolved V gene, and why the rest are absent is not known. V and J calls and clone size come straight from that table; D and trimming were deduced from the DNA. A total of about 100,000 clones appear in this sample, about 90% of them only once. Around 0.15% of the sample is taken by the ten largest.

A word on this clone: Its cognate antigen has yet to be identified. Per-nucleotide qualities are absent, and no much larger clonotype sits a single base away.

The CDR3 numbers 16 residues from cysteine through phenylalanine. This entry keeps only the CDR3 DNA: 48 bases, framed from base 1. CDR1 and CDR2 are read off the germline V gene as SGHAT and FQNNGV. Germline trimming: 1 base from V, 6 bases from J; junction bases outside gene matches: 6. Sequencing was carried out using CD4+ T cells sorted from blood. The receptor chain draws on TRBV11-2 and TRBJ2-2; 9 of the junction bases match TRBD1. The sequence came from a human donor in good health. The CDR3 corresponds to CASSLVGTGRAGELFF. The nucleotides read TGTGCCAGCAGCTTAGTCGGGACAGGGCGGGCCGGGGAGCTGTTTTTT.